One sample yielded the 24 T cell receptor beta chains listed below, sequenced in a study of T cell repertoires in cytomegalovirus infection. From the reads, TCRdb called clonotypes with MiXCR, one entry per CDR3 protein. Here the sample spans fewer than 850,000 distinct CDR3 sequences, almost 30% being singletons. Their antigen targets remain unknown. The specimen comprised cultured CD8+ T cells from PBMCs, sampled from culture after CMV antigen stimulation. These receptors were taken from a human donor in good health (CMV status not recorded). Some clones in this sample may be carry-over from other donors' samples.

This clonotype has only a few counts. V and J are TRBV7-8 and TRBJ2-1; D may be TRBD1 or TRBD2 (5 bases each). The germline V and J ends were trimmed by 8 bases and 10 bases, with 9 bases remaining between them. Germline V CDR1 and CDR2: SGHVS, FQNEAQ. This CDR3 has 10 amino acids. CDR3 DNA sequence: TGTGCCAGCTACGGGGACGAGCAGTTCTTC. This translates into CASYGDEQFF.

This clonotype was found a few times. This CDR3 reads CSVAWGVNEKLFF. CDR3 DNA sequence: TGCAGCGTTGCATGGGGGGTTAATGAAAAACTGTTTTTT. The chain carries TRBV29-1 and TRBJ1-4, with a weak D call TRBD1 (5 bases). CDR1 and CDR2 from the germline V gene are SQVTM and ANQGSEA. V was clipped by 4 bases and J by 4 bases, with 10 bases between them. The CDR3 consists of 13 residues.

V gene TRBV2 combines with J gene TRBJ2-1; 8 nucleotides agree with TRBD1. Per the germline V gene, CDR1 is SNHLY and CDR2 is FYNNEI. V was clipped by 4 bases and J by 9 bases; unmatched bases: 8. CDR3 size: 14 residues. The DNA for the CDR3 is TGTGCCAGCAGTGGGCAGGGGGCGCTGAGTGAGCAGTTCTTC. It yields the protein CASSGQGALSEQFF.

This clonotype was observed a handful of times. V and J are TRBV4-1 and TRBJ1-2; a weak D match, TRBD1 (6 bases). The CDR3 is 15 residues long. CDR1 is MGHRA and CDR2 is YSYEKL in the germline V gene. Trimming took off 4 bases at V and 0 bases at J, with 12 bases between the two ends. CDR3 region: CASSPRGGPNYGYTF. CDR3 nucleotide sequence: TGCGCCAGCAGCCCAAGGGGGGGCCCTAACTATGGCTACACCTTC.

This clonotype was recorded a few times. This chain connects TRBV4-1 to TRBJ2-1; TRBD1 matches at 7 bases. The CDR3 runs 17 residues. Germline loops: CDR1 MGHRA, CDR2 YSYEKL. V trimming: 0 bases; J trimming: 2 bases; junction bases outside the gene matches: 7. The CDR3, as DNA: TGCGCCAGCAGCCAAGAAATTTTGACAGGGACCTACAATGAGCAGTTCTTC. Translation gives CASSQEILTGTYNEQFF.

This clonotype has only a few counts. This chain uses TRBV20-1 with TRBJ2-3, with 13 nucleotides matching TRBD2. This CDR3 has 17 amino acids. Unmatched junction bases numbered 8, after V lost 5 bases and J lost 0 bases. Per germline, CDR1 DFQATT and CDR2 SNEGSKA (reference sequence). The CDR3 sequence is CSASGLAGYPSTDTQYF. CDR3 sequence (DNA): TGCAGTGCTTCGGGACTAGCGGGGTATCCGAGCACAGATACGCAGTATTTT.

The chain joins TRBV4-1 to TRBJ2-1; 9 nucleotides match TRBD2. V dropped 4 bases and J dropped 2; count of bases not matched to a gene: 9. The CDR3 runs 17 residues. Germline CDR1 MGHRA, CDR2 YSYEKL. The CDR3 here is CASSPPGVAGAYNEQFF. The CDR3 DNA reads as TGCGCCAGCAGCCCTCCAGGAGTAGCGGGGGCCTACAATGAGCAGTTCTTC.

DNA of the CDR3: TGTGCCAGCAGTTATACCGGGACCCGGGGGGAAAAACTGTTTTTT. Amino acid sequence: CASSYTGTRGEKLFF. The rearrangement uses TRBV27 and TRBJ1-4; possibly TRBD1 for D (5 bases). There are 15 residues in the CDR3. The ends were cut back, 4 bases at V and 8 bases at J, with 17 bases in the middle. The germline V gene has CDR1 MNHEY and CDR2 SMNVEV (reference sequence).

This clonotype has just a few counts. The rearrangement uses TRBV10-3 and TRBJ1-4; TRBD1 matches 7 bases. Trimming took 2 bases from V and 6 from J; bases not matched to a gene: 9. In germline, CDR1 is ENHRY, CDR2 SYGVKD. The CDR3 is made up of 16 amino acids. As DNA, the CDR3 is TGTGCCATCAGTGAGACCCTACAGGGGAATCATGAAAAACTGTTTTTT. Protein product: CAISETLQGNHEKLFF.

This clonotype was detected only a few times. V and J are TRBV27 and TRBJ2-5; a possible D gene is TRBD1 (6 bases). CDR1 and CDR2 (germline): MNHEY, SMNVEV (reference sequence). This CDR3 contains 15 residues. Trimming took 5 bases from V and 0 from J, leaving 13 bases between them. The CDR3 DNA is TGTGCCAGCAGTCCCTCCTGGACAGACCAAGAGACCCAGTACTTC. It encodes CASSPSWTDQETQYF.

V and J are TRBV4-1 and TRBJ1-5; D ambiguous. Germline V gene data show CDR1 as MGHRA and CDR2 as YSYEKL. The V end was cut by 0 bases, the J end by 8 bases, with 11 bases between. The length of the CDR3 is 14 residues. In DNA, the CDR3 is TGCGCCAGCAGCCAAGAGGAAGGTATTGAGCCCCAGCATTTT. It is translated as CASSQEEGIEPQHF.

V is TRBV4-1 and J is TRBJ1-1; possibly TRBD1 for D (6 bases). The V gene's germline CDR1 is MGHRA and CDR2 YSYEKL. The germline V and J ends were trimmed by 5 bases and 7 bases, with 14 bases remaining between them. The CDR3 length is 13 residues. This CDR3 reads CASSYRARGEAFF. The CDR3 nucleotides are TGCGCCAGCAGCTACAGGGCCCGGGGTGAAGCTTTCTTT.

V and J are TRBV2 and TRBJ2-5, with TRBD1 identical over 12 bases. This CDR3 region has 15 residues. Germline CDR1 is SNHLY and CDR2 is FYNNEI. The V segment lost 6 bases and the J segment 6 bases; nucleotides outside the gene matches: 8. The CDR3 nucleotides are TGTGCCAGCAGCGGGGACAGGGGGCTACCCAAGACCCAGTACTTC. Amino acids: CASSGDRGLPKTQYF.

This clonotype was seen a few times. The chain has TRBV14 and TRBJ2-2; unclear D gene. V shed 0 bases and J shed 4 bases, with 9 bases lying between them. CDR3 size: 15 residues. CDR1 and CDR2 from the germline V gene are SGHDN and FVKESK. For the CDR3, the DNA is TGTGCCAGCAGCCAAGATGGGTACATCACCGGGGAGCTGTTTTTT. Protein: CASSQDGYITGELFF.

The CDR3 protein is CSASIRGEQYV. CDR3 in DNA: TGCAGTGCTAGTATCCGAGGCGAGCAGTACGTC. The chain uses TRBV20-1 and TRBJ2-7; D gene uncertain. The CDR3 spans 11 residues. Trimming shortened V by 3 bases and J by 6 bases, and 9 bases separated the two germline ends. Germline-derived CDR1 and CDR2 are DFQATT and SNEGSKA (reference sequence).

V is TRBV27 and J is TRBJ2-7, with 8 bases fitting TRBD1. The CDR3 is made up of 16 amino acids. J lost 2 bases, V lost 5 bases, and 11 bases had no gene match. The germline V gene has CDR1 MNHEY and CDR2 SMNVEV (reference sequence). CDR3 bases: TGTGCCAGCAGTCCCTGGACAGGGACCACCGCCTACGAGCAGTACTTC. This codes for CASSPWTGTTAYEQYF.

This clonotype came up a few times. The V call is TRBV4-3, the J call TRBJ2-1; D is unresolved. Trimming removed 2 bases from V and 3 bases from J, with 11 bases in between. The CDR3 length is 15 residues. Germline CDR1 is LGHNA and CDR2 is YSLEER. Here the CDR3 reads CASSQSPLDYNEQFF. The CDR3 region has the DNA TGCGCCAGCAGCCAATCCCCCCTAGACTACAATGAGCAGTTCTTC.

The gene calls are TRBV12-3 or TRBV12-4 and TRBJ2-5; possibly TRBD1 for D (5 bases). The CDR3 loop spans 13 amino acids. V lost 1 base and J lost 7, with 10 bases in between. The CDR3 nucleotides are TGTGCCAGCAGTTTAGGCAGGGTGGGGACCCAGTACTTC. Protein sequence: CASSLGRVGTQYF.

This chain connects TRBV4-1 to TRBJ2-5; 11 bases agree with TRBD2. Germline-derived CDR1 and CDR2 are MGHRA and YSYEKL. The trim removed 1 base at V and 8 bases at J, leaving 6 bases unmatched. CDR3 size: 15 residues. The CDR3 coding sequence is TGCGCCAGCAGCCAAGTTGTGACTAGCGGGGCTACCCAGTACTTC. Encoded protein: CASSQVVTSGATQYF.

This chain joins TRBV12-3 or TRBV12-4 and TRBJ2-3, with no clear D. V lost 6 bases, J lost 4 bases, and 11 bases lay in between. This CDR3 is 13 amino acids long. The CDR3 coding sequence is TGTGCCAGCAGCCCGTGGTTGGCAGATACGCAGTATTTT. Its protein is CASSPWLADTQYF.

The chain uses TRBV29-1 and TRBJ2-5; 8 bases line up with TRBD1. The germline V gene encodes CDR1 SQVTM and CDR2 ANQGSEA. With 6 bases clipped from V and 3 bases from J, the junction kept 6 bases outside the gene matches. This CDR3 has 13 residues. The CDR3 DNA reads TGCAGCGTCGACGGACAGGGAAAAGAGACCCAGTACTTC. It is translated as CSVDGQGKETQYF.

This rearrangement joins TRBV5-6 to TRBJ2-7, with a tentative D call TRBD1 (5 bases). The CDR3 spans 14 residues. CDR1 is SGHDT, CDR2 YYEEEE, per germline. V lost 3 bases to trimming and J lost 2 bases, with 12 bases between them. CDR3 DNA: TGTGCCAGCAGCTCCGAGGACACAACCTACGAGCAGTACTTC. Translated: CASSSEDTTYEQYF.

A few counts support this clonotype. V usage is TRBV7-9 and J usage is TRBJ2-3; the match to TRBD2 covers 8 bases. Germline V gene sequence: CDR1 SEHNR, CDR2 FQNEAQ (reference sequence). The CDR3 runs 15 residues. With V trimmed by 2 bases and J by 2 bases, 3 bases remained unmatched. The CDR3 nucleotides are TGTGCCAGCAGCTTACTCGGGGGGGACACAGATACGCAGTATTTT. Protein product: CASSLLGGDTDTQYF. The entire variable domain, with the rest obtained from reference TRBV7-9 and TRBJ2-3, is as follows: DTGVSQNPRHKITKRGQNVTFRCDPISEHNRLYWYRQTLGQGPEFLTYFQNEAQLEKSRLLSDRFSAERPKGSFSTLEIQRTEQGDSAMYLCASSLLGGDTDTQYFGPGTRLTVL.

A remark on this clonotype: A junction boundary mismatches the germline segment, possibly from a read error. CDR3 in amino acids: CASSLAPWSTDTQYF. The CDR3 bases are TGTGCCAGCAGTCTAGCTCCCTGGAGCACAGATACGCAGTATTTT. The gene calls are TRBV12-3 or TRBV12-4 and TRBJ2-3, with D maybe TRBD2 (5 bases). The CDR3 is 15 residues long.